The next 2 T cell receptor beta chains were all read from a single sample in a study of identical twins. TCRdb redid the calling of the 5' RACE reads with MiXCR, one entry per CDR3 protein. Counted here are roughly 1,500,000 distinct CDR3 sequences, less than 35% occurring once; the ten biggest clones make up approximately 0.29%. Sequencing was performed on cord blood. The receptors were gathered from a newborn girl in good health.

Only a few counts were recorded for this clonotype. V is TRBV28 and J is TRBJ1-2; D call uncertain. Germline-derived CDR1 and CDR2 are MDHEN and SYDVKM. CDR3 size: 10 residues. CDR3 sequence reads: CAAGGGGYTF. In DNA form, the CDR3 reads TGTGCTGCCGGTGGTGGTGGCTACACCTTC.

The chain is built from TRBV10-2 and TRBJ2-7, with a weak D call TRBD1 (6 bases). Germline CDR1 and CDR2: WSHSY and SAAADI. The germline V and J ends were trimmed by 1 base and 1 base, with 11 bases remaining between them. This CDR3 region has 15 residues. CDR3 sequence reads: CASSEWGTLSYEQYF. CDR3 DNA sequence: TGCGCCAGCAGTGAGTGGGGGACACTATCCTACGAGCAGTACTTC.